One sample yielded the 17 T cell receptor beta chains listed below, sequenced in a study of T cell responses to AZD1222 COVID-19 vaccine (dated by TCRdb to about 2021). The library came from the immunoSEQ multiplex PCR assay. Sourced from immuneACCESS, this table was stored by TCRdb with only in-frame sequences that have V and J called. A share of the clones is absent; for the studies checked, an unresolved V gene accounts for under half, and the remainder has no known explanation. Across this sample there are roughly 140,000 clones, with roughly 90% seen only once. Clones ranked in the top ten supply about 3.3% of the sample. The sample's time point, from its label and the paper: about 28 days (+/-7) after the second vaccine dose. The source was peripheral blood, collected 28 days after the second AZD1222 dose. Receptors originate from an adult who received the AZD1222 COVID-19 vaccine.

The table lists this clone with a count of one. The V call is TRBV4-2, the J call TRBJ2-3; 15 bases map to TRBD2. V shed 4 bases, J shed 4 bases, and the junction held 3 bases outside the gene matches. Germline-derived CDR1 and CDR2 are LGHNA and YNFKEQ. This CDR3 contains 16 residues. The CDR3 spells CASSPGLAGGADTQYF. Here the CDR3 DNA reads TGTGCCAGCAGCCCTGGACTAGCGGGAGGGGCAGATACGCAGTATTTT.

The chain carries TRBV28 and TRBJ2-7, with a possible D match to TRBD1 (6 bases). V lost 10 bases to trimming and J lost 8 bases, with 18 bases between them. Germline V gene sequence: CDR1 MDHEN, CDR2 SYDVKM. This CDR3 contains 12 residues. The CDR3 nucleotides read TGTGCCACCAGGGGCAACGTTTTTAAGCAGTACTTC. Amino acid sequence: CATRGNVFKQYF.

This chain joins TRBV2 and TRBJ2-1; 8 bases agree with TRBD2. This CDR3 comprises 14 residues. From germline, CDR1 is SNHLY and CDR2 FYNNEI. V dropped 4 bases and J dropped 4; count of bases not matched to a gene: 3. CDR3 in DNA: TGTGCCAGCAGTGTCAAGCGGGAGTACAATGAGCAGTTCTTC. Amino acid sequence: CASSVKREYNEQFF.

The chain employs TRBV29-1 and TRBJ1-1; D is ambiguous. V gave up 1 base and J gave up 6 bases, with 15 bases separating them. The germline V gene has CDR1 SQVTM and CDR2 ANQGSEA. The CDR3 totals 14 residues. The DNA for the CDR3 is TGCAGCGTTGAAGGACGGTTATCCATTGCTGAAGCTTTCTTT. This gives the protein CSVEGRLSIAEAFF.

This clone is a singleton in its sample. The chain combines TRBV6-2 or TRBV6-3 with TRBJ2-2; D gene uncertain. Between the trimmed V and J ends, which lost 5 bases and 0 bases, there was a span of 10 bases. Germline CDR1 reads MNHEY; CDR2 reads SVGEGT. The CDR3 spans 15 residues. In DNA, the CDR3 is TGTGCCAGCAGTCTTAGCCGCGCGAACACCGGGGAGCTGTTTTTT. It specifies CASSLSRANTGELFF.

CDR3 protein: CASSDITSGGGYNEQFF. Written as DNA, the CDR3 is TGTGCCAGCAGCGACATAACTAGCGGTGGAGGCTACAATGAGCAGTTCTTC. V gene TRBV9 combines with J gene TRBJ2-1; 8 nucleotides agree with TRBD2. The CDR3 consists of 17 residues. The germline gives CDR1 SGDLS, CDR2 YYNGEE. The junction had 11 bases not matched to a gene; V was cut back by 3 bases and J by 3 bases.

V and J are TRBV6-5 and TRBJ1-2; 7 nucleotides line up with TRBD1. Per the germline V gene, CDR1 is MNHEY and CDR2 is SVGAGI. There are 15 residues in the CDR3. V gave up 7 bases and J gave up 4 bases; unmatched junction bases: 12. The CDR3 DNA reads TGTGCCAGCATAATAACGACAGGGATGGCCTATGGCTACACCTTC. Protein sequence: CASIITTGMAYGYTF.

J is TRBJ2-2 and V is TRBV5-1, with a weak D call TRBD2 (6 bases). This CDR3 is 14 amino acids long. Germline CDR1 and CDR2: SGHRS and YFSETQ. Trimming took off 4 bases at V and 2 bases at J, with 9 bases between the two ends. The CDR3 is CASSPGTNTGELFF. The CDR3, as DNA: TGCGCCAGCAGCCCCGGGACTAACACCGGGGAGCTGTTTTTT.

As DNA, the CDR3 is TGCGCCAGCACGGGGGGACTAGCGGGGACGATGGGCGGCAATGAGCAGTTCTTC. Encoded protein: CASTGGLAGTMGGNEQFF. J is TRBJ2-1 and V is TRBV5-1, with 13 bases matching TRBD2. The CDR3 is 18 residues long. V lost 6 bases to trimming and J lost 6 bases; unmatched junction nucleotides: 15. Germline CDR1 is SGHRS and CDR2 is YFSETQ.

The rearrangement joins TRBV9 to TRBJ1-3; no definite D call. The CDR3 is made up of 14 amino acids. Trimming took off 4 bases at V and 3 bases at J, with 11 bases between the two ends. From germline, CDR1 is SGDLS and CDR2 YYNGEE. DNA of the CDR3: TGTGCCAGCAGCCCTCAAAAGGGTGGAAACACCATATATTTT. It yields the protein CASSPQKGGNTIYF.

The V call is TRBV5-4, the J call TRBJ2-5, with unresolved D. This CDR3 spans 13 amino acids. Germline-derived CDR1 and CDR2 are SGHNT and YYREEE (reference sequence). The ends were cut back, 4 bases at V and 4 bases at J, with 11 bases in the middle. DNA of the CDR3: TGTGCCAGCAGCGTAGCATTGAGAGAGACCCAGTACTTC. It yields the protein CASSVALRETQYF.

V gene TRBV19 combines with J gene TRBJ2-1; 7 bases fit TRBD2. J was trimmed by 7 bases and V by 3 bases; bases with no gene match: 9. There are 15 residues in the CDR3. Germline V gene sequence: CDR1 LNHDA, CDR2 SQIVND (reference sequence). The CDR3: CASSIPAAGANEQFF. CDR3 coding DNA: TGTGCCAGTAGTATTCCCGCGGCGGGAGCGAATGAGCAGTTCTTC.

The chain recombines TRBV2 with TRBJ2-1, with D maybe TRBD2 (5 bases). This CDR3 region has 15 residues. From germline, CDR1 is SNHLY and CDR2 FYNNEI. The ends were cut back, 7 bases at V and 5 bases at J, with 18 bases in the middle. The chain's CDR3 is CASTASGMSNNEQFF. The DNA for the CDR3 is TGTGCCAGCACTGCGAGCGGCATGTCCAACAATGAGCAGTTCTTC.

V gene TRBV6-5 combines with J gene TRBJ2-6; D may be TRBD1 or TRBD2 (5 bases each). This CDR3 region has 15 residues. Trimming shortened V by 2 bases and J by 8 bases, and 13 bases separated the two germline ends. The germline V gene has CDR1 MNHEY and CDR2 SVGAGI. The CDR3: CASSYEGDRPNVLTF. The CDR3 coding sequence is TGTGCCAGCAGTTACGAGGGCGACAGACCCAACGTCCTGACTTTC.

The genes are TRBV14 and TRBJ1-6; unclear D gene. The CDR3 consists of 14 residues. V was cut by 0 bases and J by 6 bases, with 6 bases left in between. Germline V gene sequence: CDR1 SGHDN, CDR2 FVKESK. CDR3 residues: CASSQETVNSPLHF. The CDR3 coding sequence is TGTGCCAGCAGCCAAGAAACAGTTAATTCACCCCTCCACTTT.

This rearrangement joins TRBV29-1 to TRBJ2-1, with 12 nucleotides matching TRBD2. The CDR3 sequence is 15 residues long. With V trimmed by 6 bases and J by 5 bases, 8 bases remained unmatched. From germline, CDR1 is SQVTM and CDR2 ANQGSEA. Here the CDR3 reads CSVRLAGERNNEQFF. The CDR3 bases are TGCAGCGTGCGACTAGCGGGAGAAAGAAACAATGAGCAGTTCTTC.

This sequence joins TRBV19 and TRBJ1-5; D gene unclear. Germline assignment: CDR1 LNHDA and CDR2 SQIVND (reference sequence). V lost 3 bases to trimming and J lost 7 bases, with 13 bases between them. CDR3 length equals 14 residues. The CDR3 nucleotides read TGTGCCAGTAGTATGGGCGAGACCTACCAGCCCCAGCATTTT. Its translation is CASSMGETYQPQHF.